The next 30 T cell receptor beta chains were all read from a single sample in a study of T-cell memory formation after mild COVID-19. Each CDR3 protein gets one entry after TCRdb re-called the 5' RACE reads with MiXCR. The sample carries some 320,000 distinct CDR3 sequences, 14% recorded once. Sequenced: PBMCs or a T cell subset sorted from them (not recorded which). These receptors came from a man between 18 and 29 years old who had mild COVID-19 (a few samples of this study predate the infection). Cell type and time point are not known.

The chain carries TRBV4-1 and TRBJ2-7; a possible D gene is TRBD1 (5 bases). CDR1 is MGHRA and CDR2 is YSYEKL in the germline V gene. With 0 bases removed from V and 6 bases from J, the gap between germline ends came to 24 bases. This CDR3 is built from 18 residues. CDR3 sequence (DNA): TGCGCCAGCAGCCAAGATTGGGGCGACGAGACGCGTAGCTTCGAGCAGTACTTC. This sequence encodes CASSQDWGDETRSFEQYF.

This clonotype was found many times. The genes are TRBV20-1 and TRBJ2-3; 7 nucleotides match TRBD2. V dropped 1 base and J dropped 5; count of bases not matched to a gene: 3. Looked up from germline, CDR1 is DFQATT and CDR2 is SNEGSKA (reference sequence). This CDR3 is built from 13 residues. CDR3 coding DNA: TGCAGTGCTAGAGGAGCGGGGAGAGATACGCAGTATTTT. Protein: CSARGAGRDTQYF.

This clonotype has just a few counts. The chain recombines TRBV29-1 with TRBJ2-7; D is undetermined. CDR3 length equals 14 residues. Germline V gene data show CDR1 as SQVTM and CDR2 as ANQGSEA. The CDR3 spells CSPQASAMLGIRAV. Here the CDR3 DNA reads TGCAGCCCGCAGGCGTCGGCCATGTTAGGTATTAGGGCCGTC.

The V and J genes are TRBV20-1 and TRBJ1-2; D gene unclear. The V gene lost 6 bases and the J gene lost 5 bases, with 13 bases spanning the gap. The CDR3 length is 12 residues. The V gene's germline CDR1 is DFQATT and CDR2 SNEGSKA (reference sequence). Here the CDR3 reads CSARPGIYGYTF. The DNA for the CDR3 is TGCAGTGCGAGACCGGGGATTTATGGCTACACCTTC.

This clonotype was recorded many times. This chain joins TRBV7-2 and TRBJ1-5; 7 nucleotides match TRBD1. The CDR3 loop spans 15 amino acids. In germline, CDR1 is SGHTA, CDR2 FQGNSA. V trimming: 5 bases; J trimming: 2 bases; junction bases outside the gene matches: 6. In DNA form, the CDR3 reads TGTGCCAGCAGCCCACGGACAGGAGGCAATCAGCCCCAGCATTTT. It is translated as CASSPRTGGNQPQHF.

V usage is TRBV27 and J usage is TRBJ2-1; a weak D match, TRBD1 (5 bases). The CDR3 runs 15 residues. Germline CDR1 reads MNHEY; CDR2 reads SMNVEV (reference sequence). Trimming cost V 2 bases and J 8 bases, with 16 bases left between them. The CDR3: CASSLNQEGVYEQFF. CDR3 bases: TGTGCCAGCAGTTTAAATCAGGAAGGGGTCTATGAGCAGTTCTTC.

This clonotype was detected only a few times. V is TRBV7-2 and J is TRBJ1-6; 7 positions match TRBD1. The CDR3 runs 15 residues. The V gene's germline CDR1 is SGHTA and CDR2 FQGNSA. The V and J ends lost 3 bases and 7 bases, in that order; junction bases with no gene match: 6. CDR3 in DNA: TGTGCCAGCAGCTTGGGAGGGACAGAAAATTCACCCCTCCACTTT. It codes for CASSLGGTENSPLHF.

The chain combines TRBV28 with TRBJ1-4; D uncertain. Germline CDR1 reads MDHEN; CDR2 reads SYDVKM. V dropped 3 bases and J dropped 4 bases, with 9 bases sitting between them. This CDR3 has 14 residues. CDR3 in DNA: TGTGCCAGCAGTTTGGTTAGTCATAATGAAAAACTGTTTTTT. Residues: CASSLVSHNEKLFF.

This clonotype was seen a handful of times. The CDR3 spells CASSFRETSTADTQYF. DNA for the CDR3: TGTGCCAGCAGCTTTCGCGAGACTAGCACCGCAGATACGCAGTATTTT. The chain recombines TRBV7-9 with TRBJ2-3, with 7 bases fitting TRBD2. The J segment lost 4 bases and the V segment lost 3 bases, leaving 10 bases of the junction unmatched. The CDR3 is 16 residues long. In germline, CDR1 is SEHNR, CDR2 FQNEAQ (reference sequence).

This clonotype showed up just a few times. The chain joins TRBV9 to TRBJ1-1; D unclear. The V and J ends lost 10 bases and 1 base respectively, with 17 bases between them. The CDR3 sequence is 14 residues long. CDR1 is SGDLS, CDR2 YYNGEE, per germline. CDR3 protein: CASKSEGSNTEAFF. Written as DNA, the CDR3 is TGTGCCTCCAAGAGCGAGGGATCGAACACTGAAGCTTTCTTT.

The rearrangement uses TRBV10-3 and TRBJ2-7, with D perhaps TRBD2 (6 bases). V lost 11 bases and J 3 bases, leaving 17 bases between the germline ends. The CDR3 extends over 13 amino acids. Germline CDR1 ENHRY, CDR2 SYGVKD. Written as DNA, the CDR3 is TGTGCCGCAAAAGGTCTTAGCGGCTACGAGCAGTACTTC. Protein product: CAAKGLSGYEQYF.

This chain links TRBV21-1 with TRBJ2-7; the table's D call of TRBD1 was not tested on the DNA. TRBV21-1 is recorded as a pseudogene. The CDR3 sequence is 14 residues long. The CDR3: CASSTRDTLYEQYV. CDR3 in DNA: TGTGCCAGCAGCACCCGGGATACACTTTACGAGCAGTACGTC.

The gene calls are TRBV23-1 and TRBJ2-7, with D unresolved. TRBV23-1 is classed as an ORF, of uncertain function. The ends were cut back, 4 bases at V and 5 bases at J, with 9 bases in the middle. This CDR3 is 12 amino acids long. CDR3 residues: CASSLHGHEQYV. DNA of the CDR3: TGCGCCAGCAGTCTCCATGGACACGAGCAGTACGTC.

The chain recombines TRBV12-3 or TRBV12-4 with TRBJ1-1; 8 bases agree with TRBD1. The V and J ends lost 6 bases and 0 bases, in that order; junction bases with no gene match: 3. The CDR3 has 14 amino acids. CDR3 residues: CASSGQGMNTEAFF. The CDR3 DNA reads as TGTGCCAGCAGCGGACAGGGCATGAACACTGAAGCTTTCTTT.

In its sample, this clonotype was seen a few times. The V call is TRBV11-2, the J call TRBJ1-1; 11 nucleotides agree with TRBD1. This CDR3 is built from 14 residues. V shed 1 base and J 6 bases; nucleotides not matched to a gene: 1. CDR1 SGHAT and CDR2 FQNNGV come from the germline V gene. The CDR3 spells CASSLAGQGAEAFF. CDR3 sequence (DNA): TGTGCCAGCAGCTTAGCGGGACAGGGGGCTGAAGCTTTCTTT.

In nucleotides, the CDR3 is TGCAGTGCTAGAGACGCCAATTCGGGGGGTTCCCGGGGCGAGCAGTACTTC. Its protein is CSARDANSGGSRGEQYF. The V call is TRBV20-1, the J call TRBJ2-7, with TRBD2 matching 7 bases. V trimming: 0 bases; J trimming: 6 bases; junction bases outside the gene matches: 17. The CDR3 has 17 amino acids. Germline V CDR1 and CDR2: DFQATT, SNEGSKA (reference sequence).

The chain has TRBV6-5 and TRBJ1-2; 7 bases line up with TRBD1. V was pared by 5 bases and J by 6 bases, with 3 bases of the junction left unmatched. The CDR3 is 12 residues long. Germline-derived CDR1 and CDR2 are MNHEY and SVGAGI. For the CDR3, the DNA is TGTGCCAGCAGTGACAGGGATGATGGCTACACCTTC. Its protein product is CASSDRDDGYTF.

CDR3 coding DNA: TGTGCCAGCAGCTTACGGCTCGCCTACGAGCAGTACGTC. Translated: CASSLRLAYEQYV. This rearrangement joins TRBV7-2 to TRBJ2-7; D is unresolved. CDR1 SGHTA and CDR2 FQGNSA come from the germline V gene. V lost 2 bases and J lost 2, with 7 bases in between. This CDR3 is built from 13 residues.

This clonotype was counted a few times. The V gene is TRBV7-2, the J gene TRBJ1-1; D uncertain. The CDR3 contains 18 residues. The V end lost 5 bases, the J end lost 0 bases, and 22 bases lay between the germline ends. Looked up from germline, CDR1 is SGHTA and CDR2 is FQGNSA. The CDR3 sequence is CASSPDRGERFMNTEAFF. The CDR3 DNA reads as TGTGCCAGCAGCCCCGACCGAGGCGAACGATTTATGAACACTGAAGCTTTCTTT.

Only a few counts were recorded for this clonotype. The gene calls are TRBV12-5 and TRBJ1-1, with a possible D match to TRBD1 (6 bases). Germline lookup yields CDR1 LGHNT and CDR2 FRNRAP. The CDR3 runs to 15 residues. The V and J ends lost 8 bases and 0 bases respectively, with 16 bases between them. This chain's CDR3 is CASPWAGTLNTEAFF. The CDR3 region has the DNA TGTGCTAGTCCTTGGGCCGGGACACTGAACACTGAAGCTTTCTTT.

The gene calls are TRBV7-9 and TRBJ1-1; no clear D. The CDR3 is 14 residues long. The ends were cut back, 7 bases at V and 1 base at J, with 13 bases in the middle. Germline values: CDR1 SEHNR, CDR2 FQNEAQ (reference sequence). CDR3 sequence: CASTGGLPNTEAFF. The CDR3 region has the DNA TGTGCCAGCACGGGCGGGCTCCCGAACACTGAAGCTTTCTTT.

The chain recombines TRBV19 with TRBJ1-2; D is undetermined. Germline V gene lookup returns CDR1 LNHDA and CDR2 SQIVND (reference sequence). The V end lost 3 bases, the J end lost 2 bases, and 7 bases lay between the germline ends. The CDR3 is 13 amino acids. CDR3 in DNA: TGTGCCAGTAGTATCGGACTGAACTATGGCTACACCTTC. This gives the protein CASSIGLNYGYTF.

This clonotype has just a few counts. This rearrangement joins TRBV12-3 or TRBV12-4 to TRBJ2-7, with D perhaps matching TRBD2 (6 bases). The ends were cut back, 6 bases at V and 2 bases at J, with 17 bases in the middle. CDR3 size: 15 residues. The CDR3 nucleotides read TGTGCCAGCAGCGCGGGGAGACGGCTTCCCTACGAGCAGTACTTC. This sequence encodes CASSAGRRLPYEQYF.

In this sample, this clonotype turned up a few times. This rearrangement joins TRBV5-4 to TRBJ2-2; the D call may be TRBD1 or TRBD2 (6 bases each). Germline V gene sequence: CDR1 SGHNT, CDR2 YYREEE (reference sequence). The CDR3 totals 15 residues. Trimming cost V 2 bases and J 4 bases, with 12 bases left between them. CDR3 sequence: CASSFGGGSTGELFF. The CDR3 coding sequence is TGTGCCAGCAGCTTTGGAGGGGGAAGCACCGGGGAGCTGTTTTTT.

This clonotype was counted at least ten times. The CDR3 region has the DNA TGTGCCAGCAGCTCCCAGACGGCGCGCCAAGAGACCCAGTACTTC. Its protein is CASSSQTARQETQYF. This chain joins TRBV7-2 and TRBJ2-5; D unclear. Trimming shortened V by 4 bases and J by 1 base, and 13 bases separated the two germline ends. From germline, CDR1 is SGHTA and CDR2 FQGNSA. This CDR3 has 15 residues.

This clonotype was observed at least ten times. This sequence joins TRBV5-1 and TRBJ2-2; the match to TRBD1 covers 7 bases. Germline V lookup: CDR1 SGHRS, CDR2 YFSETQ. This CDR3 has 15 amino acids. V was pared by 3 bases and J by 0 bases, with 2 bases of the junction left unmatched. CDR3 region: CASSWGTANTGELFF. The CDR3 DNA reads TGCGCCAGCAGCTGGGGGACAGCGAACACCGGGGAGCTGTTTTTT.

The chain combines TRBV28 with TRBJ2-7, with 9 bases lining up with TRBD1. This CDR3 region has 13 residues. Trimming cost V 7 bases and J 3 bases; bases outside gene matches: 4. Germline V gives CDR1 MDHEN, CDR2 SYDVKM. The CDR3 nucleotides read TGTGCCAGCACGACAGGGGGAGGCTACGAGCAGTACTTC. The encoded protein is CASTTGGGYEQYF.

This clonotype showed up many times. This chain links TRBV12-3 or TRBV12-4 with TRBJ1-5; D is possibly TRBD1 (6 bases). This CDR3 comprises 14 residues. V lost 5 bases and J 0 bases, leaving 8 bases between the germline ends. The CDR3 protein is CASSVDSSNQPQHF. The CDR3 bases are TGTGCCAGCAGTGTGGACAGTAGCAATCAGCCCCAGCATTTT.

The gene calls are TRBV3-1 and TRBJ2-2; 11 bases are shared with TRBD2. This CDR3 spans 15 amino acids. The germline gives CDR1 LGHDT, CDR2 YNNKEL (reference sequence). The J segment lost 5 bases and the V segment lost 4 bases, leaving 3 bases of the junction unmatched. CDR3 DNA sequence: TGTGCCAGCAGCCTGACTAGCGGGGTTACCGGGGAGCTGTTTTTT. Translated: CASSLTSGVTGELFF.

This clonotype was observed at least ten times. The rearrangement links TRBV4-3 to TRBJ2-1, with 9 bases matching TRBD2. In germline, CDR1 is LGHNA, CDR2 YSLEER. Trimming cost V 1 base and J 7 bases; bases outside gene matches: 17. This CDR3 comprises 19 residues. CDR3 protein: CASSQVRLSGGPHRNEQFF. Written as DNA, the CDR3 is TGCGCCAGCAGCCAAGTTCGACTAAGCGGGGGGCCCCACCGAAATGAGCAGTTCTTC.